This T cell receptor beta chain emerged from a study of metastatic and nonmetastatic thyroid tumors. This CDR3 comprises 14 residues. Germline loops: CDR1 SGHTA, CDR2 FQGNSA. Germline trimming cut 5 bases from V and 2 bases from J; bases unmatched to any gene: 4. Ahead of thyroid surgery, no patient had received treatment of any kind. Original handling: Construction of a distant-metastasis classifier for papillary thyroid cancer relied on CDR3 differences across clinicopathological groups. TCRdb re-analyzed the PCR reads through MiXCR. TCRdb's processing, not the authors', yielded these V and J calls. The data hold tens of thousands of clones, with more than 20% observed a single time.

The sequenced sample consisted of blood. The clonotype originates from a female donor with papillary thyroid cancer or a benign thyroid nodule (not recorded which). Some clones in this sample may be carry-over from other donors' samples. The chain is built from TRBV7-2 and TRBJ2-7; 9 bases map to TRBD1. Written as DNA, the CDR3 is TGTGCCAGCAGCGTGGGACAGGGCACCTACGAGCAGTACTTC. Protein sequence: CASSVGQGTYEQYF.